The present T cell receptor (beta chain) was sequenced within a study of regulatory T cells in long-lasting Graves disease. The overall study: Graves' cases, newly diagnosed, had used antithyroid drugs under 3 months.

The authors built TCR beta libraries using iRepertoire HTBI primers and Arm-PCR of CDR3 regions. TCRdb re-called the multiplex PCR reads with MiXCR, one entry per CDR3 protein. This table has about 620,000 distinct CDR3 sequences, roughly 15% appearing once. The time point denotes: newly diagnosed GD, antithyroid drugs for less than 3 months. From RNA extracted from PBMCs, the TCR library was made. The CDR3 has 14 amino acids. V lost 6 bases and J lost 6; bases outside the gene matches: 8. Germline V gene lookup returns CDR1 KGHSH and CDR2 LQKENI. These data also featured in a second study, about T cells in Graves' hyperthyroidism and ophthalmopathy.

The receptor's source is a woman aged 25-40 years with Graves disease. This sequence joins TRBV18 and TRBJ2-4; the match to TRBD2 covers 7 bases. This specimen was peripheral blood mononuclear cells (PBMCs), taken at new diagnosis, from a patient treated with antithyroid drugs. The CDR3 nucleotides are TGTGCCAGCTCTCAAAGCGGGAACCGAAACATTCAGTACTTC. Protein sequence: CASSQSGNRNIQYF.